This TCR beta chain was identified in a study of OX40 agonist ivuxolimab in advanced cancers. Germline lookup yields CDR1 SGHRS and CDR2 YFSETQ. V lost 0 bases, J lost 4 bases, and 16 bases lay in between. The CDR3 is 16 amino acids. This clone is a singleton in its sample. The table came from immunoSEQ multiplex PCR; TCRdb's copy has only in-frame clones and leaves some out. The table shows roughly 93,000 clones, with roughly nine tenths occurring only once. Specimen: CD4+ or CD8+ T cells sorted from blood, collected in a trial of the OX40 agonist ivuxolimab. This clonotype was sampled from an adult with an advanced solid tumor such as melanoma, head and neck, liver or kidney cancer. This rearrangement joins TRBV5-1 to TRBJ1-2; TRBD1 is a possible D gene (6 bases). This CDR3 reads CASSLGTVGQGYGYTF. Here the CDR3 DNA reads TGCGCCAGCAGCTTGGGGACAGTCGGTCAGGGCTATGGCTACACCTTC.